The 24 T cell receptor beta chains given below trace back to one sample, sequenced in a study of T cells after yellow fever vaccination (dated by TCRdb to the late 2010s). In the paper's terms, the treatment or condition label means: live attenuated yellow fever vaccine strain. Preparation of the library involved 5' RACE. These reads were obtained on an Illumina NovaSeq 6000. TCRdb reprocessed the public reads (quality trimming at Q25 with fastp, clone calling with MiXCR) and kept in-frame beta chains. Duplicate CDR3 protein sequences are folded into a single record with the most common DNA and genes. The table for this sample lists 400,000 or so distinct CDR3 sequences; about 19% of them were counted only once. Clones ranked in the top ten supply 18% of the sample. The material sequenced was PBMCs, taken before the yellow fever booster vaccination. Receptors were obtained from a man younger than 30 who received the YFV17D yellow fever vaccine.

The chain joins TRBV4-2 to TRBJ2-3, with 15 positions matching TRBD2. Germline-derived CDR1 and CDR2 are LGHNA and YNFKEQ. V lost 4 bases and J lost 2; bases outside the gene matches: 7. The CDR3 spans 18 residues. CDR3 nucleotides: TGTGCCAGCAGCCTTGGACTAGCGGGGGGGCTGACCACAGATACGCAGTATTTT. This encodes CASSLGLAGGLTTDTQYF.

This clonotype was seen repeatedly, ten times or more. The CDR3 loop reads CASSGARRGSYNEQFF. The CDR3 nucleotides read TGTGCCAGCAGTGGGGCCCGGCGGGGCTCCTACAATGAGCAGTTCTTC. This chain uses TRBV27 with TRBJ2-1, with D perhaps TRBD2 (6 bases). CDR3 length equals 16 residues. Per the germline V gene, CDR1 is MNHEY and CDR2 is SMNVEV (reference sequence). Trimming left V 5 bases short and J 0 bases short, with 14 bases between.

The gene calls are TRBV15 and TRBJ1-3; no definite D call. V was shortened by 5 bases and J by 1 base, with 12 bases between the two germline ends. CDR3 size: 15 residues. CDR1 is LNHNV and CDR2 is YYDKDF in the germline V gene (reference sequence). This CDR3 is CATSPRWGSGNTIYF. The CDR3 nucleotides read TGTGCCACCAGCCCTAGGTGGGGATCTGGAAACACCATATATTTT.

In this sample, this clonotype turned up a few times. This chain links TRBV6-5 with TRBJ2-1; 7 bases are a match to TRBD1. V trimming: 1 base; J trimming: 2 bases; junction bases outside the gene matches: 8. The CDR3 sequence is 17 residues long. Per germline, CDR1 MNHEY and CDR2 SVGAGI. The CDR3 bases are TGTGCCAGCAGTTACTTCTCCGGGACAGCAACCTACAATGAGCAGTTCTTC. Encoded protein: CASSYFSGTATYNEQFF.

The rearrangement links TRBV2 to TRBJ1-5; perhaps TRBD1 as D (5 bases). CDR1 and CDR2 (germline): SNHLY, FYNNEI. Trimming took off 6 bases at V and 5 bases at J, with 14 bases between the two ends. The CDR3 length is 14 residues. CDR3 nucleotide sequence: TGTGCCAGCAGCTACGACAGACCCCATCAGCCCCAGCATTTT. Protein product: CASSYDRPHQPQHF. Together with reference TRBV2 and TRBJ1-5, the CDR3 gives the full variable domain: EPEVTQTPSHQVTQMGQEVILRCVPISNHLYFYWYRQILGQKVEFLVSFYNNEISEKSEIFDDQFSVERPDGSNFTLKIRSTKLEDSAMYFCASSYDRPHQPQHFGDGTRLSIL.

In this sample, this clonotype turned up a few times. J is TRBJ2-2 and V is TRBV19; the match to TRBD1 covers 9 bases. This CDR3 spans 15 amino acids. V trimming: 5 bases; J trimming: 3 bases; junction bases outside the gene matches: 4. The germline gives CDR1 LNHDA, CDR2 SQIVND (reference sequence). The CDR3 nucleotides are TGTGCCAGTAGTCCTTGGGACAGGGACACCGGGGAGCTGTTTTTT. Translation: CASSPWDRDTGELFF.

The sample holds a few counts of this clonotype. This rearrangement joins TRBV12-3 or TRBV12-4 to TRBJ1-2, with 8 nucleotides matching TRBD1. J lost 5 bases, V lost 6 bases, and 11 bases had no gene match. The CDR3 extends over 15 amino acids. In nucleotides, the CDR3 is TGTGCCAGCAGCAAAGGGGGACAGGCAGCTTATGGCTACACCTTC. Encoded protein: CASSKGGQAAYGYTF.

The CDR3: CASSQDGTGDWITEAFF. In DNA form, the CDR3 reads TGCGCCAGCAGCCAAGACGGGACAGGGGATTGGATCACTGAAGCTTTCTTT. This sequence joins TRBV4-3 and TRBJ1-1; 10 bases are a match to TRBD1. The V and J ends lost 0 bases and 4 bases, in that order; junction bases with no gene match: 8. The CDR3 is 17 residues long. Germline V gene sequence: CDR1 LGHNA, CDR2 YSLEER.

DNA for the CDR3: TGCGCCAGCAGCCCAATAGCGGGGGGGCCTGGGGAGCAGTTCTTC. Its protein product is CASSPIAGGPGEQFF. The chain recombines TRBV5-1 with TRBJ2-1; 11 nucleotides align to TRBD2. Per the germline V gene, CDR1 is SGHRS and CDR2 is YFSETQ. This CDR3 has 15 residues. V lost 4 bases to trimming and J lost 10 bases; unmatched junction nucleotides: 10.

The chain joins TRBV4-3 to TRBJ2-1; perhaps TRBD1 as D (5 bases). V lost 0 bases and J 4 bases, leaving 10 bases between the germline ends. This CDR3 is 15 amino acids long. The V gene's germline CDR1 is LGHNA and CDR2 YSLEER. As DNA, the CDR3 is TGCGCCAGCAGCCAAGAAAGGGGCCCGTACAATGAGCAGTTCTTC. Translation: CASSQERGPYNEQFF.

This clonotype showed up just a few times. The V and J genes are TRBV4-1 and TRBJ2-1; D is uncertain. Germline V gene sequence: CDR1 MGHRA, CDR2 YSYEKL. Trimming stripped 0 bases from V and 0 bases from J, with 9 bases between. The CDR3 extends over 16 amino acids. Here the CDR3 DNA reads TGCGCCAGCAGCCAAGACGGAAGGAGCTCCTACAATGAGCAGTTCTTC. Its translation: CASSQDGRSSYNEQFF.

This clonotype was seen a handful of times. The V gene is TRBV5-1, the J gene TRBJ1-1, with D perhaps matching TRBD1 (5 bases). The CDR3 covers 15 residues. Germline-derived CDR1 and CDR2 are SGHRS and YFSETQ. Trimming shortened V by 3 bases and J by 1 base, and 13 bases separated the two germline ends. This CDR3 is CASSSVGVGNTEAFF. The CDR3 DNA follows: TGCGCCAGCAGCTCGGTGGGGGTCGGGAACACTGAAGCTTTCTTT.

The rearrangement uses TRBV5-4 and TRBJ2-5; 7 bases match TRBD2. V lost 1 base and J lost 5; bases outside the gene matches: 8. Germline lookup yields CDR1 SGHNT and CDR2 YYREEE (reference sequence). There are 15 residues in the CDR3. CDR3 residues: CASSLPAGEAETQYF. Written as DNA, the CDR3 is TGTGCCAGCAGCTTGCCCGCGGGGGAGGCTGAGACCCAGTACTTC.

This clonotype was seen only a few times. V usage is TRBV4-3 and J usage is TRBJ2-7, with 8 bases aligning to TRBD2. The trim removed 4 bases at V and 0 bases at J, leaving 11 bases unmatched. The CDR3 consists of 17 residues. Germline loops: CDR1 LGHNA, CDR2 YSLEER. The DNA for the CDR3 is TGCGCCAGCAGCCGAGGACTAGCTCAGGAGAGCTCCTACGAGCAGTACTTC. Encoded protein: CASSRGLAQESSYEQYF.

This sequence joins TRBV2 and TRBJ1-2; D might be TRBD1 (6 bases). Trimming shortened V by 7 bases and J by 4 bases, and 16 bases separated the two germline ends. The CDR3 is made up of 14 amino acids. CDR1 SNHLY and CDR2 FYNNEI come from the germline V gene. CDR3 region: CASNQGRSFYGYTF. As DNA, the CDR3 is TGTGCCAGCAATCAGGGGCGCTCTTTCTATGGCTACACCTTC.

This sequence joins TRBV14 and TRBJ2-7; 9 positions agree with TRBD2. V dropped 0 bases and J dropped 3; count of bases not matched to a gene: 6. The germline CDR1 and CDR2 sequences are SGHDN and FVKESK. The CDR3 length is 16 residues. The CDR3 coding sequence is TGTGCCAGCAGCCAAGAGAAGCGGGGGGAACGCTACGAGCAGTACGTC. It codes for CASSQEKRGERYEQYV.

CDR3 residues: CASSQEPLGSNNEQFF. The CDR3 DNA reads as TGCGCCAGCAGCCAGGAGCCTCTGGGCAGCAACAATGAGCAGTTCTTC. The chain joins TRBV4-3 to TRBJ2-1; D remains ambiguous. V lost 3 bases, J lost 5 bases, and 17 bases lay in between. The CDR3 is 16 residues long. Germline CDR1 is LGHNA and CDR2 is YSLEER.

V and J are TRBV4-1 and TRBJ1-6, with D uncertain. Between the trimmed V and J ends, which lost 0 bases and 9 bases, there was a span of 12 bases. The CDR3 is made up of 15 amino acids. Germline CDR1 and CDR2: MGHRA and YSYEKL. The CDR3 loop is CASSQDALRGSPLHF. CDR3 sequence (DNA): TGCGCCAGCAGCCAAGACGCGCTGCGGGGTTCACCCCTCCACTTT.

This clonotype has more than one count but fewer than ten. This chain links TRBV4-3 with TRBJ1-2, with 10 bases fitting TRBD1. Germline V gene lookup returns CDR1 LGHNA and CDR2 YSLEER. The CDR3 runs 16 residues. Trimming removed 4 bases from V and 8 bases from J; junction bases left unmatched: 13. The CDR3 region is CASSRNGDRGLGGYTF. Here the CDR3 DNA reads TGCGCCAGCAGCCGCAACGGAGACAGGGGGCTAGGAGGCTACACCTTC.

The sample holds a few counts of this clonotype. The CDR3 spells CASRADMNYGYTF. CDR3 sequence (DNA): TGTGCCAGCAGGGCCGACATGAACTATGGCTACACCTTC. This sequence joins TRBV6-6 and TRBJ1-2; D unresolved. The CDR3 loop spans 13 amino acids. Trimming took 6 bases from V and 2 from J, leaving 10 bases between them. The germline gives CDR1 MNHNY, CDR2 SVGAGI (reference sequence).

In its sample, this clonotype was seen a few times. This CDR3 reads CASSAWDKENTEAFF. The CDR3 DNA reads as TGCGCCAGCAGCGCGTGGGACAAAGAGAACACTGAAGCTTTCTTT. The J gene is TRBJ1-1, the V gene TRBV5-1; a possible D gene is TRBD1 (6 bases). Germline V gives CDR1 SGHRS, CDR2 YFSETQ. V was shortened by 4 bases and J by 1 base, with 14 bases between the two germline ends. The CDR3 has 15 residues.

This clonotype came up a few times. The chain combines TRBV12-3 or TRBV12-4 with TRBJ1-1; weak D call: TRBD1 (5 bases). The V end lost 6 bases, the J end lost 1 base, and 12 bases lay between the germline ends. CDR3 length: 14 residues. DNA for the CDR3: TGTGCCAGCAGCGGTCGGGGGTGGAACACTGAAGCTTTCTTT. Protein: CASSGRGWNTEAFF.

The chain uses TRBV5-1 and TRBJ2-5; 10 bases are shared with TRBD2. Trimming removed 0 bases from V and 5 bases from J; junction bases left unmatched: 4. The germline V gene has CDR1 SGHRS and CDR2 YFSETQ. CDR3 length equals 15 residues. The CDR3 region has the DNA TGCGCCAGCAGCTTGGAAGGGACTAGCGTGGAGACCCAGTACTTC. This gives the protein CASSLEGTSVETQYF.

This clonotype was found a few times. The chain couples TRBV10-3 to TRBJ2-5; D is unresolved. CDR3 length equals 13 residues. The V end lost 4 bases, the J end lost 1 base, and 7 bases lay between the germline ends. CDR1 is ENHRY, CDR2 SYGVKD, per germline. The CDR3 loop is CAISGKPQETQYF. CDR3 nucleotide sequence: TGTGCCATCAGTGGAAAACCCCAAGAGACCCAGTACTTC.